This T cell receptor (beta chain) was sequenced during a study of T cells in Graves' hyperthyroidism and ophthalmopathy (dated by TCRdb to about 2019). In the study overall: To identify distinguishing TCR V-J signatures, a discovery cohort of roughly 100 patients was used, comprising 40 to 45 with Graves' ophthalmopathy and about 59 with stable Graves' hyperthyroidism. Following sampling, methimazole starting at 30 mg daily was given to hyperthyroidism patients, and high-dose intravenous methylprednisolone was given to ophthalmopathy patients. Prospective prediction of ophthalmopathy was tested in an independent validation cohort consisting of some 19 hyperthyroidism patients and about 17 patients who later progressed to ophthalmopathy. In several Graves' hyperthyroidism patients, the study also compared T-cell repertoires from thyroid tissue with T-cell repertoires from blood. TCR Vbeta CDR3 sequencing of approximately 140 peripheral blood samples (43 ophthalmopathy, 75 to 85 hyperthyroidism and some 17 progressor patients) is reported in the paper. For training and testing, the roughly 97 patients in the discovery cohort were randomly divided in a 7:3 ratio.

This clonotype was seen ten or more times. It has no known antigen specificity. No clone much larger than this one lies a single base away; base qualities are absent. TCR beta CDR3 regions were amplified from RNA transcripts. The first round of RT-PCR for the TCR CDR3 was performed with the HTBI primer set and the Qiagen OneStep RT-PCR kit. The libraries were constructed in a second round of multiplex PCR and then size-selected and purified. Libraries were sequenced paired-end with 100 bp reads on an Illumina HiSeq2000. As for how the authors treated the data: SOAPnuke was used to process the raw data, throwing out any read that contained adapters or uncalled bases, had a mean Phred below 15, or lacked an exact constant-primer or identifier match. High-quality paired reads were merged using COPE v1.2.5, and each unique nucleotide sequence was defined as a clonotype. MiTCR v1.1 was used to align clonotypes to the IMGT TRBV, TRBD and TRBJ reference segments. Analysis was restricted to V-J combinations with a frequency above 0.0001, which covered 99% to 99.2% of repertoires. A TCS score was defined as the ratio between F50 (clonal expansion) and ExV (chaos), using BLOSUM62-based TCRdist between CDR3 peptides within each V-J. Welch's t-statistics and random forest reduced roughly 540 V-J features to about 12, which were used in a naive Bayes classifier (R e1071). The Morisita-Horn index was used to measure how similar the thyroid and blood repertoires were. TCRdb reanalyzed the raw reads on its own, using fastp at Q25 for trimming and MiXCR for clone calling, and kept in-frame beta chains. Rows merge per CDR3 protein into single entries with the most common DNA and genes. What appears here as the V and J calls and clone size reflects TCRdb's work, not the paper's. Recorded for this sample are 450,000 to 700,000 distinct CDR3 sequences; roughly 50% of them occurred a single time. The ten largest clones take up under 20% of the sample.

Study-level results and caveats: A model built on a 13 V-J signature distinguished ophthalmopathy from stable hyperthyroidism, reaching 85% to 90% sensitivity and about 81% specificity in cross-validation and 80%/75% in testing. Most expanded thyroid clonotypes (frequency above 0.001) were also detected in blood, suggesting blood repertoires may reflect thyroid immune responses. In validation, the model predicted progression to ophthalmopathy a median of 6.5 months before onset, with roughly 71% sensitivity and roughly 73% specificity. Sample size was not statistically predetermined, and investigators were not blinded to group allocation.

Counted from cysteine to phenylalanine, this CDR3 has 16 amino acids. Of all the DNA, just the CDR3 is kept, 48 bases in frame from base 1. V gives up 1 base and J gives up 5 bases, and the segment between their germline ends measures 16 bases. The germline V gene provides CDR1 SGHDT and CDR2 YYEEEE. Exclusion was applied to patients with uncontrolled infections, other autoimmune diseases, pregnancy or lactation. Diagnoses were based on clinical symptoms, serum thyroxine and TRAb, thyroid ultrasound and orbital computed tomography. Total RNA was extracted using Trizol reagent, and RNA quality was assessed on an Agilent 2100 Bioanalyzer.

The clonotype was recovered from an adult woman with Graves' disease, either hyperthyroidism or ophthalmopathy (not recorded which). The sequencing input was peripheral blood or thyroid tissue (not recorded which). The chain is encoded by TRBV5-6 joined to TRBJ1-5; a tentative D call is TRBD1 (5 bases match). The DNA sequence follows: TGTGCCAGCAGCTTGTGGGGGGAAGGGAACCATCAGCCCCAGCATTTT. Translation gives CASSLWGEGNHQPQHF.